These 16 T cell receptor beta chains were all obtained from the same sample, sequenced in a study of cytomegalovirus exposure and HLA in healthy donors. Profiling relied on immunoSEQ multiplex PCR, and the TCRdb table lists in-frame clones only, not all of them. Of approximately 160,000 clones listed, roughly 80% are singletons. The sequenced sample consisted of PBMCs. The receptors stem from a man between 25 and 39 years old in good health and CMV-seropositive.

This chain links TRBV14 with TRBJ2-3, with TRBD1 as a possible D gene (6 bases). V was shortened by 3 bases and J by 4 bases, with 8 bases between the two germline ends. CDR1 and CDR2 from the germline V gene are SGHDN and FVKESK. The CDR3 contains 13 residues. CDR3 sequence (DNA): TGTGCCAGCAGCCAGAACAGGGCAGATACGCAGTATTTT. This sequence encodes CASSQNRADTQYF.

V usage is TRBV10-3 and J usage is TRBJ1-1, with 7 bases matching TRBD1. This CDR3 is built from 16 residues. Trimming at V came to 7 bases and at J to 5 bases, leaving 16 bases not matched to a gene. Per germline, CDR1 ENHRY and CDR2 SYGVKD. This CDR3 is CAITRPGTAGGTEAFF. CDR3 nucleotides: TGTGCCATCACCCGCCCCGGGACAGCCGGAGGGACTGAAGCTTTCTTT.

V usage is TRBV7-9 and J usage is TRBJ2-1; D is possibly TRBD1 (5 bases). CDR3 length: 13 residues. The V gene lost 3 bases and the J gene lost 4 bases, with 7 bases spanning the gap. The germline gives CDR1 SEHNR, CDR2 FQNEAQ (reference sequence). The CDR3 coding sequence is TGTGCCAGCAGCTTGGGGCCTTACAATGAGCAGTTCTTC. Amino acids: CASSLGPYNEQFF.

This sequence joins TRBV5-1 and TRBJ1-1; D unresolved. V gave up 1 base and J gave up 0 bases, with 7 bases separating them. CDR3 length: 14 amino acids. Germline V gene data show CDR1 as SGHRS and CDR2 as YFSETQ. The CDR3 nucleotides are TGCGCCAGCAGCTTGACCCAGATGAACACTGAAGCTTTCTTT. Translation: CASSLTQMNTEAFF.

V gene TRBV7-8 combines with J gene TRBJ2-3; tentatively, D is TRBD1 (5 bases). The germline V gene encodes CDR1 SGHVS and CDR2 FQNEAQ. The CDR3 covers 17 residues. Between the trimmed V and J ends, which lost 4 bases and 2 bases, there was a span of 19 bases. The CDR3 bases are TGTGCCAGCAGCTCGTGGGGCTCAGGGAAAACCACAGATACGCAGTATTTT. Translating gives CASSSWGSGKTTDTQYF.

The gene calls are TRBV9 and TRBJ2-5, with 10 nucleotides matching TRBD2. Trimming took 0 bases from V and 5 from J; bases not matched to a gene: 4. The CDR3 contains 15 residues. Per the germline V gene, CDR1 is SGDLS and CDR2 is YYNGEE. This chain's CDR3 is CASSVGTSGRETQYF. The CDR3 nucleotides read TGTGCCAGCAGCGTAGGGACTAGCGGTAGGGAGACCCAGTACTTC.

The table lists this clone with a count of one. Other DNA variants within this sample encode the same CDR3. V and J are TRBV5-1 and TRBJ1-1; TRBD1 is a possible D gene (6 bases). V was shortened by 0 bases and J by 3 bases, with 9 bases between the two germline ends. Looked up from germline, CDR1 is SGHRS and CDR2 is YFSETQ. This CDR3 region has 14 residues. CDR3 in amino acids: CASSLGTGYTEAFF. CDR3 nucleotides: TGCGCCAGCAGCTTGGGAACAGGGTACACTGAAGCTTTCTTT.

V and J are TRBV18 and TRBJ1-1; 7 bases fit TRBD1. This CDR3 is built from 13 residues. With V trimmed by 4 bases and J by 4 bases, 3 bases remained unmatched. Germline assignment: CDR1 KGHSH and CDR2 LQKENI. The CDR3 is CASSQGQLTEAFF. For the CDR3, the DNA is TGTGCCAGCTCACAGGGACAGCTCACTGAAGCTTTCTTT.

The chain combines TRBV14 with TRBJ2-3; weak D call: TRBD2 (7 bases). CDR1 and CDR2 from the germline V gene are SGHDN and FVKESK. This CDR3 spans 14 amino acids. V shed 0 bases and J shed 14 bases, with 18 bases lying between them. DNA of the CDR3: TGTGCCAGCAGCCAAGAAAGAGAGGGGGGGGAAAGGTATTTT. Translating it yields CASSQEREGGERYF.

This clone was seen a handful of times. The chain carries TRBV2 and TRBJ2-2; the D gene is possibly TRBD1 (5 bases). V was trimmed by 5 bases and J by 3 bases, leaving 13 bases between them. Per the germline V gene, CDR1 is SNHLY and CDR2 is FYNNEI. The CDR3 runs 15 residues. CDR3 in amino acids: CASSLTAPDTGELFF. The CDR3 nucleotides read TGTGCCAGCAGTCTGACAGCTCCGGACACCGGGGAGCTGTTTTTT. Full variable domain (missing parts from reference TRBV2 and TRBJ2-2): EPEVTQTPSHQVTQMGQEVILRCVPISNHLYFYWYRQILGQKVEFLVSFYNNEISEKSEIFDDQFSVERPDGSNFTLKIRSTKLEDSAMYFCASSLTAPDTGELFFGEGSRLTVL.

The chain uses TRBV19 and TRBJ1-1; a weak D match, TRBD1 (5 bases). V gave up 6 bases and J gave up 10 bases, with 15 bases separating them. CDR3 length equals 12 residues. Per germline, CDR1 LNHDA and CDR2 SQIVND (reference sequence). The CDR3, as DNA: TGTGCCAGTAGATTTATAGGACAAGGAGCTTTCTTT. This translates into CASRFIGQGAFF.

This sequence joins TRBV16 and TRBJ1-2; D might be TRBD1 (5 bases). Germline assignment: CDR1 KGHSY and CDR2 FQNENV. The CDR3 is made up of 13 amino acids. Trimming shortened V by 4 bases and J by 8 bases, and 14 bases separated the two germline ends. CDR3 coding DNA: TGTGCCAGCAGCCGTAACTGGGGGGACGGCTACACCTTC. Translating gives CASSRNWGDGYTF.

The CDR3 sequence: CASSLRGQVTEAFF. In DNA, the CDR3 is TGTGCCAGCAGCTTGAGGGGACAGGTCACTGAAGCTTTCTTT. The chain has TRBV7-9 and TRBJ1-1, with 8 nucleotides matching TRBD1. The germline V gene has CDR1 SEHNR and CDR2 FQNEAQ (reference sequence). V was pared by 3 bases and J by 4 bases, with 4 bases of the junction left unmatched. CDR3 length: 14 amino acids. The whole variable domain, remainder taken from reference TRBV7-9 and TRBJ1-1, is DTGVSQNPRHKITKRGQNVTFRCDPISEHNRLYWYRQTLGQGPEFLTYFQNEAQLEKSRLLSDRFSAERPKGSFSTLEIQRTEQGDSAMYLCASSLRGQVTEAFFGQGTRLTVV.

The V gene is TRBV11-2, the J gene TRBJ2-1, with unresolved D. The length of the CDR3 is 13 residues. The germline CDR1 and CDR2 sequences are SGHAT and FQNNGV. Deletions cut 5 bases from V and 9 bases from J, with 14 bases between. The CDR3 region has the DNA TGTGCCAGCAGCCCCCCGCTTGCCGGTGAGCAGTTCTTC. It encodes CASSPPLAGEQFF.

This clone was counted once. V gene TRBV7-6 combines with J gene TRBJ1-3; 8 nucleotides align to TRBD1. J lost 2 bases, V lost 5 bases, and 2 bases had no gene match. CDR3 length: 14 residues. In germline, CDR1 is SGHVS, CDR2 FNYEAQ. In DNA form, the CDR3 reads TGTGCCAGCAGCGTACAGGGGGCTGGAAACACCATATATTTT. Protein product: CASSVQGAGNTIYF.

This clone was observed once. The rearrangement links TRBV6-6 to TRBJ1-1; maybe TRBD1 (5 bases). Germline CDR1 reads MNHNY; CDR2 reads SVGAGI (reference sequence). This CDR3 has 15 residues. V lost 7 bases and J lost 0, with 15 bases in between. The CDR3 region has the DNA TGTGCCAGCACCTCGGTCGGGGGAATGAACACTGAAGCTTTCTTT. This encodes CASTSVGGMNTEAFF.